The rows below give T cell receptor beta chains drawn from one sample of a study of spatial heterogeneity in lung cancer. TCRdb re-derived calls from the 5' RACE reads in MiXCR, one entry per CDR3 protein. Of about 92,000 distinct CDR3 sequences listed, approximately 12% are singletons. The material was PBMCs, obtained at surgery. These receptors were collected from a male donor with early-stage non-small cell lung cancer. CDR3s include the opening cysteine and the closing phenylalanine or tryptophan. The order of the fields is clone size, V gene, D gene, CDR3 length, J gene, CDR3 DNA, CDR3 protein. The D gene is left open where the match is weak. Size tells how often a clone was seen (once, few, many) or the class of an expanded clone, and some rows leave it out.

few	TRBV2	NA	13	TRBJ2-5	TGTGCCAGCAGCCGGGACAACAAAGAGACCCAGTACTTC	CASSRDNKETQYF
many	TRBV29-1	NA	13	TRBJ2-7	TGCAGCGTTGATCAGCCCGGGGTTTACGAGCAGTACTTC	CSVDQPGVYEQYF
NA	TRBV4-3	TRBD1	15	TRBJ1-1	TGCGCCAGCAGCCAAACGACAGGGGGCTTCACTGAAGCTTTCTTT	CASSQTTGGFTEAFF
few	TRBV20-1	NA	12	TRBJ2-2	TGCAGTGGTGCAGGGGTCACCGGGGAGCTGTTTTTT	CSGAGVTGELFF
NA	TRBV20-1	TRBD2	15	TRBJ2-2	TGCAGTGCTGGAGCCCAGCGGGAATACACCGGGGAGCTGTTTTTT	CSAGAQREYTGELFF
few	TRBV10-3	NA	12	TRBJ1-5	TGTGCCATCAGGGGGGAGGAGCAGCCCCAGCATTTT	CAIRGEEQPQHF
few	TRBV20-1	TRBD2	16	TRBJ2-3	TGCAGTGCTACCGGACTAGCGGGGGGTGGCACAGATACGCAGTATTTT	CSATGLAGGGTDTQYF
NA	TRBV7-9	TRBD2	16	TRBJ2-1	TGTGCCAGCAGCTCTTCCTTCGGGGGGATTGACAATGAGCAGTTCTTC	CASSSSFGGIDNEQFF
few	TRBV5-1	TRBD2	19	TRBJ2-2	TGCGCCAGTCACACCACCGGGACTAGCGGATCGGCGAACACCGGGGAGCTGTTTTTT	CASHTTGTSGSANTGELFF
many	TRBV28	NA	14	TRBJ2-6	TGTGCCAGCAGTTTGAGCTCTGGGGCCAACGTCCTGACTTTC	CASSLSSGANVLTF
few	TRBV7-2	TRBD1	15	TRBJ2-7	TGTGCCAGCAGCCAGCCCGGGACAGGGGTCTACGAGCAGTACTTC	CASSQPGTGVYEQYF
NA	TRBV6-5	NA	14	TRBJ1-4	TGTGCCAGCAGTCCCGGGACACTTAATGAAAAACTGTTTTTT	CASSPGTLNEKLFF
many	TRBV11-3	TRBD2	16	TRBJ2-5	TGTGCCAGCAGCTTAGGTCGCGGGGGAGGCGTCGAGACCCAGTACTTC	CASSLGRGGGVETQYF